Included here is one T cell receptor (beta chain) sequence, with context. V dropped 4 bases and J dropped 6; count of bases not matched to a gene: 14. The germline V gene encodes CDR1 SGHKS and CDR2 YYEKEE (reference sequence). The CDR3 is 17 amino acids. The data were taken from a study of long-term antiretroviral therapy in people with HIV. Assay version v3.0 of immunoSEQ was used, and it was run at survey level. The repertoire was sequenced with immunoSEQ multiplex PCR; TCRdb's copy has only in-frame clones and lacks some. This sample has some 19,000 clones, with 70% to 80% found just once. The source of this sequence is a man aged 45 to 65 with HIV. The sample here was unsorted PBMCs, taken 2.2 years after starting antiretroviral therapy. The J gene is TRBJ2-1, the V gene TRBV5-5; 9 nucleotides align to TRBD2. Here the CDR3 DNA reads TGTGCCAGCAGCCCGACGGGGGCGGGGGGGCTCTTCAATGAGCAGTTCTTC. It yields the protein CASSPTGAGGLFNEQFF.